The clone carrying this TCR beta chain appeared once. Antigen specificity is unknown. This entry belongs to a study of Ad26.COV2.S vaccination and SARS-CoV-2 variants. Looking at the study overall: Ad26.COV2.S was injected intramuscularly once or twice, 56 days apart. Findings of the study overall: Spike-specific TCR breadth was greater in vaccine than placebo recipients. Total T cell responses, in the TCR breadth and depth analyses, may have been underestimated.

Repertoires were generated with immunoSEQ multiplex PCR, while TCRdb's copy carries only in-frame clones and drops some. The sample includes hundreds of thousands of clones, approximately 92% of them seen just once. CDR1 and CDR2 (germline): LNHNV, YYDKDF (reference sequence). Trimming at V came to 0 bases and at J to 8 bases, leaving 6 bases not matched to a gene. The CDR3 is 15 residues long. Treatment defined: some 20 received Ad26.COV2.S at low or high dose, single or two shots; about 5 received placebo; per-sample allocation not given. The study sampled participants on day 63 after the first vaccine or placebo injection.

The chain is built from TRBV15 and TRBJ2-1; 8 positions agree with TRBD2. The TCR sequence derives from a person between 18 and 65 years old who received the Ad26.COV2.S COVID-19 vaccine or a placebo. The specimen comprised peripheral blood, sampled in a trial of Ad26.COV2.S vaccine versus placebo. The CDR3 DNA reads TGTGCCACCAGCAGAGATCTTCTAGCGGGTCATGAGCAGTTCTTC. Protein product: CATSRDLLAGHEQFF. Together with reference TRBV15 and TRBJ2-1, the CDR3 gives the full variable domain: DAMVIQNPRYQVTQFGKPVTLSCSQTLNHNVMYWYQQKSSQAPKLLFHYYDKDFNNEADTPDNFQSRRPNTSFCFLDIRSPGLGDTAMYLCATSRDLLAGHEQFFGPGTRLTVL.